This passage covers 24 T cell receptor beta chains from one sample sequenced in a study of T cell responses to AZD1222 COVID-19 vaccine. The protocol was immunoSEQ multiplex PCR, while the TCRdb copy is restricted to in-frame clones and leaves out a portion. The sample yields 140,000 to 150,000 clones, around 92% seen once. The sample was peripheral blood, taken after recovery from COVID-19. These receptors were obtained from an adult who had recovered from COVID-19.

The chain combines TRBV25-1 with TRBJ2-1; D is undetermined. CDR3 length: 16 amino acids. Germline assignment: CDR1 MGHDK and CDR2 SYGVNS. The V gene lost 1 base and the J gene lost 3 bases, with 13 bases spanning the gap. The chain's CDR3 is CASSESDPGFYNEQFF. CDR3 bases: TGTGCCAGCAGTGAATCGGATCCCGGGTTCTACAATGAGCAGTTCTTC.

The chain is built from TRBV5-1 and TRBJ1-4; 7 positions agree with TRBD1. This CDR3 spans 15 amino acids. V trimming: 3 bases; J trimming: 7 bases; junction bases outside the gene matches: 9. Germline loops: CDR1 SGHRS, CDR2 YFSETQ. The CDR3 protein is CASSSSFRGGEKLFF. In DNA, the CDR3 is TGCGCCAGCAGCTCGTCTTTCAGGGGGGGTGAAAAACTGTTTTTT.

In its sample, this clone was seen a few times. The chain joins TRBV5-4 to TRBJ2-1; TRBD2 might be the D (6 bases). Trimming took off 6 bases at V and 4 bases at J, with 20 bases between the two ends. The CDR3 contains 16 residues. The germline CDR1 and CDR2 sequences are SGHNT and YYREEE (reference sequence). The CDR3 spells CASISGGKKGYNEQFF. The CDR3 nucleotides are TGTGCCAGCATCAGTGGCGGGAAGAAGGGTTACAATGAGCAGTTCTTC.

The CDR3 protein is CASSVEGAAPGRNSPLHF. In DNA form, the CDR3 reads TGTGCCAGCAGCGTAGAAGGGGCAGCCCCAGGGAGGAATTCACCCCTCCACTTT. This rearrangement joins TRBV9 to TRBJ1-6, with a tentative D call TRBD1 (5 bases). CDR3 size: 18 residues. Germline V gene lookup returns CDR1 SGDLS and CDR2 YYNGEE. The V end lost 0 bases, the J end lost 7 bases, and 20 bases lay between the germline ends.

The chain uses TRBV28 and TRBJ2-3; weak D call: TRBD2 (5 bases). Germline V CDR1 and CDR2: MDHEN, SYDVKM. CDR3 length equals 15 residues. Trimming removed 4 bases at V and 4 bases at J, with 15 bases between. The CDR3 spells CASSSPPLASDTQYF. DNA for the CDR3: TGTGCCAGCAGTTCCCCGCCCCTAGCTTCAGATACGCAGTATTTT. Supplemented by reference TRBV28 and TRBJ2-3, the full variable domain reads DVKVTQSSRYLVKRTGEKVFLECVQDMDHENMFWYRQDPGLGLRLIYFSYDVKMKEKGDIPEGYSVSREKKERFSLILESASTNQTSMYLCASSSPPLASDTQYFGPGTRLTVL.

V is TRBV7-9 and J is TRBJ2-7; D possibly corresponds to TRBD1 (6 bases). Germline V gene lookup returns CDR1 SEHNR and CDR2 FQNEAQ (reference sequence). Between the trimmed V and J ends, which lost 3 bases and 0 bases, there was a span of 15 bases. The CDR3 is 16 residues long. CDR3 residues: CASSLSVGGVSYEQYF. The CDR3 nucleotides read TGTGCCAGCAGCTTGAGTGTAGGGGGAGTCTCCTACGAGCAGTACTTC.

The chain couples TRBV11-2 to TRBJ2-2; 7 bases are shared with TRBD2. This CDR3 region has 15 residues. CDR1 and CDR2 from the germline V gene are SGHAT and FQNNGV. Trimming removed 1 base from V and 6 bases from J; junction bases left unmatched: 5. The CDR3 sequence is CASSLVGGKAGELFF. CDR3 sequence (DNA): TGTGCCAGCAGCTTAGTGGGGGGGAAGGCCGGGGAGCTGTTTTTT.

V usage is TRBV5-1 and J usage is TRBJ2-7; the D call may be TRBD1 or TRBD2 (5 bases each). The CDR3 has 15 amino acids. Germline V gene lookup returns CDR1 SGHRS and CDR2 YFSETQ. Deletions cut 0 bases from V and 4 bases from J, with 14 bases between. The DNA of the CDR3 is TGCGCCAGCAGCTTGGTTCCCGGCAGGGAGTACGAGCAGTACTTC. Translating gives CASSLVPGREYEQYF.

The chain couples TRBV27 to TRBJ2-3; TRBD2 matches at 7 bases. Trimming removed 9 bases from V and 0 bases from J; junction bases left unmatched: 15. CDR1 and CDR2 (germline): MNHEY, SMNVEV (reference sequence). The CDR3 extends over 17 amino acids. CDR3 coding DNA: TGTGCCAGAACCGGACTAGTAAGGGCCCTAAGCACAGATACGCAGTATTTT. Translated, it gives CARTGLVRALSTDTQYF.

The V call is TRBV11-2, the J call TRBJ2-7, with D maybe TRBD1 (6 bases). The germline V and J ends were trimmed by 6 bases and 0 bases, with 12 bases remaining between them. This CDR3 spans 14 amino acids. Germline CDR1 and CDR2: SGHAT and FQNNGV. The CDR3 DNA is TGTGCCAGCAGTCTTACAGGGCCCTCCTACGAGCAGTACTTC. It is translated as CASSLTGPSYEQYF.

This clone appeared once. The J gene is TRBJ1-6, the V gene TRBV12-3 or TRBV12-4; D not certain. The CDR3 is 11 amino acids. The V end was cut by 6 bases, the J end by 14 bases, with 11 bases between. In DNA, the CDR3 is TGTGCCAGCAGGCGAGCCGGGGCCCTCCACTTT. Amino acids: CASRRAGALHF.

This clone was seen more than once but under ten times. The chain recombines TRBV10-3 with TRBJ2-7; TRBD1 agrees at 11 bases. Germline-derived CDR1 and CDR2 are ENHRY and SYGVKD. Losses at the gene ends were 3 bases for V and 9 bases for J; bases not matched to a gene: 7. The CDR3 is 14 residues long. CDR3 sequence (DNA): TGTGCCATCAGTGAAACCGGGACAGGGGGGTGGCAGTACTTC. Its translation is CAISETGTGGWQYF.

This chain uses TRBV21-1 with TRBJ1-5. TRBV21-1 is classified as a pseudogene. This CDR3 comprises 17 residues. The CDR3 protein is CASSKAQLHLINQPQHF. The CDR3 nucleotides read TGTGCCAGCAGCAAAGCTCAGCTACACCTAATCAATCAGCCCCAGCATTTT.

V is TRBV27 and J is TRBJ1-3; D call uncertain. Trimming took off 3 bases at V and 3 bases at J, with 12 bases between the two ends. CDR3 length: 15 amino acids. Germline V gives CDR1 MNHEY, CDR2 SMNVEV (reference sequence). The CDR3 is CASSFSGVGGNTIYF. The CDR3 DNA follows: TGTGCCAGCAGTTTTTCCGGTGTGGGTGGAAACACCATATATTTT.

The V call is TRBV6-5, the J call TRBJ2-7; TRBD1 agrees at 7 bases. Germline assignment: CDR1 MNHEY and CDR2 SVGAGI. CDR3 length equals 16 residues. Trimming removed 4 bases from V and 0 bases from J; junction bases left unmatched: 9. The CDR3 protein is CASSSLQGSNSYEQYF. In nucleotides, the CDR3 is TGTGCCAGCAGTTCCTTACAGGGGTCCAACTCCTACGAGCAGTACTTC.

V usage is TRBV5-6 and J usage is TRBJ2-7, with unresolved D. Trimming cost V 9 bases and J 0 bases, with 13 bases left between them. Germline-derived CDR1 and CDR2 are SGHDT and YYEEEE. The CDR3 spans 13 residues. The CDR3 reads CATSDTISYEQYF. Written as DNA, the CDR3 is TGTGCCACCTCAGACACAATCTCCTACGAGCAGTACTTC.

The CDR3 spells CASSVDPGTTDYNSPLHF. The CDR3 bases are TGTGCCAGCAGCGTAGACCCCGGTACGACAGATTATAATTCACCCCTCCACTTT. V and J are TRBV9 and TRBJ1-6; tentatively, D is TRBD1 (5 bases). This CDR3 comprises 18 residues. Germline CDR1 reads SGDLS; CDR2 reads YYNGEE. Trimming removed 0 bases from V and 4 bases from J, with 17 bases in between. The complete variable domain, with remaining parts taken from reference TRBV9 and TRBJ1-6, reads DSGVTQTPKHLITATGQRVTLRCSPRSGDLSVYWYQQSLDQGLQFLIQYYNGEERAKGNILERFSAQQFPDLHSELNLSSLELGDSALYFCASSVDPGTTDYNSPLHFGNGTRLTVT.

The rearrangement uses TRBV19 and TRBJ1-1; D possibly corresponds to TRBD1 (5 bases). CDR1 is LNHDA, CDR2 SQIVND, per germline (reference sequence). The CDR3 is 15 residues long. V lost 5 bases and J lost 4, with 17 bases in between. The CDR3 bases are TGTGCCAGTAGTGAGGGGACCCCATCGATCACTGAAGCTTTCTTT. It translates to CASSEGTPSITEAFF.

The chain recombines TRBV5-1 with TRBJ1-1; D may be TRBD1 (5 bases). The V and J ends lost 5 bases and 0 bases respectively, with 14 bases between them. This CDR3 region has 15 residues. Germline V CDR1 and CDR2: SGHRS, YFSETQ. The CDR3 sequence is CASRGWQGLNTEAFF. Here the CDR3 DNA reads TGCGCCAGCAGGGGGTGGCAGGGACTGAACACTGAAGCTTTCTTT.

The chain is built from TRBV18 and TRBJ2-5, with D perhaps matching TRBD1 (6 bases). Looked up from germline, CDR1 is KGHSH and CDR2 is LQKENI. V was pared by 4 bases and J by 5 bases, with 14 bases between. The CDR3 sequence is 14 residues long. CDR3 DNA sequence: TGTGCCAGCTCACGCCCGGGACAAACGGAGACCCAGTACTTC. This codes for CASSRPGQTETQYF.

The chain is built from TRBV29-1 and TRBJ2-3; 9 bases line up with TRBD2. The trim removed 1 base at V and 3 bases at J, leaving 5 bases unmatched. CDR1 is SQVTM and CDR2 is ANQGSEA in the germline V gene. The CDR3 spans 15 residues. CDR3 nucleotides: TGCAGCGTTGAAGGGAGTAGCGGGGGAACAGATACGCAGTATTTT. This sequence encodes CSVEGSSGGTDTQYF.

The chain uses TRBV11-2 and TRBJ1-6; tentative D call: TRBD1 (6 bases). Germline CDR1 is SGHAT and CDR2 is FQNNGV. The V gene lost 8 bases and the J gene lost 0 bases, with 14 bases spanning the gap. The CDR3 totals 16 residues. CDR3 region: CASRGGPSSYNSPLHF. The CDR3 DNA is TGTGCCAGCCGGGGGGGCCCGAGCTCCTATAATTCACCCCTCCACTTT.

This clone was found a few times. This rearrangement joins TRBV15 to TRBJ1-6; no clear D. In germline, CDR1 is LNHNV, CDR2 YYDKDF (reference sequence). The CDR3 runs 15 residues. The V and J ends lost 0 bases and 10 bases respectively, with 13 bases between them. As DNA, the CDR3 is TGTGCCACCAGCAGAGATAGGACGGGAGCCTCACCCCTCCACTTT. Protein: CATSRDRTGASPLHF.

The gene calls are TRBV5-1 and TRBJ1-4; TRBD1 is a possible D gene (6 bases). Germline V CDR1 and CDR2: SGHRS, YFSETQ. Deletions cut 1 base from V and 6 bases from J, with 10 bases between. This CDR3 spans 14 amino acids. The CDR3 spells CASSLTGPYEKLFF. Here the CDR3 DNA reads TGCGCCAGCAGCTTGACAGGGCCGTATGAAAAACTGTTTTTT. Full variable domain (outside the CDR3, taken from reference TRBV5-1 and TRBJ1-4): KAGVTQTPRYLIKTRGQQVTLSCSPISGHRSVSWYQQTPGQGLQFLFEYFSETQRNKGNFPGRFSGRQFSNSRSEMNVSTLELGDSALYLCASSLTGPYEKLFFGSGTQLSVL.